What follows are 21 T cell receptor beta chains derived from one specimen sequenced in a study of blood T cell repertoires in COVID-19. TCRdb's copy holds only in-frame clones and misses some; the assay was immunoSEQ multiplex PCR. The table lists roughly 110,000 clones, less than 85% of them singletons. Sequencing input: peripheral blood. These receptors all stem from a woman aged 60-70 years with acute or convalescent COVID-19.

The rearrangement joins TRBV7-2 to TRBJ2-7, with TRBD2 matching over 7 bases. V dropped 5 bases and J dropped 0; count of bases not matched to a gene: 7. The CDR3 has 15 amino acids. Germline V gene lookup returns CDR1 SGHTA and CDR2 FQGNSA. The CDR3 DNA follows: TGTGCCAGCAGCAATCGAGCGGGAAGCTCCTACGAGCAGTACTTC. It yields the protein CASSNRAGSSYEQYF.

This clone has just one count. The rearrangement links TRBV28 to TRBJ2-2; 7 bases map to TRBD2. There are 14 residues in the CDR3. Per germline, CDR1 MDHEN and CDR2 SYDVKM. Trimming removed 7 bases from V and 1 base from J; junction bases left unmatched: 3. CDR3 sequence reads: CASKGRVNTGELFF. DNA of the CDR3: TGTGCCAGCAAGGGGAGGGTGAACACCGGGGAGCTGTTTTTT. Full variable domain (missing parts from reference TRBV28 and TRBJ2-2): DVKVTQSSRYLVKRTGEKVFLECVQDMDHENMFWYRQDPGLGLRLIYFSYDVKMKEKGDIPEGYSVSREKKERFSLILESASTNQTSMYLCASKGRVNTGELFFGEGSRLTVL.

CDR3 sequence: CASSSSFGPRGEKLFF. The CDR3 nucleotides read TGTGCCAGCAGTTCTAGCTTCGGACCGAGAGGTGAAAAACTGTTTTTT. The genes are TRBV28 and TRBJ1-4; D gene uncertain. Germline assignment: CDR1 MDHEN and CDR2 SYDVKM. The CDR3 length is 16 residues. Trimming cost V 4 bases and J 7 bases, with 19 bases left between them.

The chain employs TRBV18 and TRBJ2-7; 9 nucleotides align to TRBD2. Germline trimming cut 2 bases from V and 2 bases from J; bases unmatched to any gene: 4. The germline V gene encodes CDR1 KGHSH and CDR2 LQKENI. This CDR3 is 15 amino acids long. In DNA, the CDR3 is TGTGCCAGCTCACCATCGGGACTAGCAGCCTACGAGCAGTACTTC. Protein product: CASSPSGLAAYEQYF.

A remark on this clone: In the same sample, other DNA sequences code for this CDR3. This rearrangement joins TRBV9 to TRBJ1-1, with a possible D match to TRBD1 (6 bases). This CDR3 spans 15 amino acids. Per the germline V gene, CDR1 is SGDLS and CDR2 is YYNGEE. V lost 0 bases, J lost 0 bases, and 9 bases lay in between. DNA of the CDR3: TGTGCCAGCAGCGTAGGTGGACAGTTGAACACTGAAGCTTTCTTT. Its protein is CASSVGGQLNTEAFF. The whole variable domain, filled in from reference TRBV9 and TRBJ1-1, reads DSGVTQTPKHLITATGQRVTLRCSPRSGDLSVYWYQQSLDQGLQFLIQYYNGEERAKGNILERFSAQQFPDLHSELNLSSLELGDSALYFCASSVGGQLNTEAFFGQGTRLTVV.

CDR3 nucleotides: TGTGCCAGCAGCGTAGCTCCTCCGGAGGCGAACACCGGGGAGCTGTTTTTT. It is translated as CASSVAPPEANTGELFF. J is TRBJ2-2 and V is TRBV9, with a tentative D call TRBD2 (5 bases). CDR3 length: 17 amino acids. The V end lost 0 bases, the J end lost 0 bases, and 12 bases lay between the germline ends. Germline loops: CDR1 SGDLS, CDR2 YYNGEE.

V gene TRBV7-8 combines with J gene TRBJ2-5, with 10 bases that match TRBD2. This CDR3 contains 17 residues. The J segment lost 0 bases and the V segment lost 2 bases, leaving 6 bases of the junction unmatched. CDR1 is SGHVS, CDR2 FQNEAQ, per germline. This chain's CDR3 is CASSLWASGGHQETQYF. The DNA for the CDR3 is TGTGCCAGCAGCTTATGGGCTAGCGGGGGACACCAAGAGACCCAGTACTTC. Supplemented by reference TRBV7-8 and TRBJ2-5, the full variable domain reads GAGVSQSPRYKVAKRGQDVALRCDPISGHVSLFWYQQALGQGPEFLTYFQNEAQLDKSGLPSDRFFAERPEGSVSTLKIQRTQQEDSAVYLCASSLWASGGHQETQYFGPGTRLLVL.

The V gene is TRBV20-1, the J gene TRBJ2-5, with 7 bases identical to TRBD2. The CDR3 contains 11 residues. V shed 8 bases and J 2 bases; nucleotides not matched to a gene: 2. CDR1 is DFQATT, CDR2 SNEGSKA, per germline (reference sequence). CDR3: CSRLAQETQYF. Here the CDR3 DNA reads TGCAGTCGACTAGCTCAAGAGACCCAGTACTTC.

This clone was detected only a few times. The chain recombines TRBV28 with TRBJ2-7, with a weak D call TRBD2 (5 bases). The germline V gene encodes CDR1 MDHEN and CDR2 SYDVKM. The length of the CDR3 is 17 residues. Trimming shortened V by 4 bases and J by 2 bases, and 21 bases separated the two germline ends. CDR3 loop: CASSWGPGKQRAYEQYF. The CDR3 nucleotides read TGTGCCAGCAGTTGGGGTCCGGGAAAGCAACGAGCCTACGAGCAGTACTTC. The full variable domain, in which reference TRBV28 and TRBJ2-7 provide the parts outside the CDR3, is DVKVTQSSRYLVKRTGEKVFLECVQDMDHENMFWYRQDPGLGLRLIYFSYDVKMKEKGDIPEGYSVSREKKERFSLILESASTNQTSMYLCASSWGPGKQRAYEQYFGPGTRLTVT.

The rearrangement joins TRBV7-9 to TRBJ1-1, with TRBD1 identical over 7 bases. This CDR3 has 16 amino acids. With 5 bases clipped from V and 0 bases from J, the junction kept 9 bases outside the gene matches. Germline V CDR1 and CDR2: SEHNR, FQNEAQ (reference sequence). The CDR3 DNA sequence: TGTGCCAGCAGCCCCTCGACAGGGAGAATGAACACTGAAGCTTTCTTT. Protein sequence: CASSPSTGRMNTEAFF.

The rearrangement uses TRBV6-5 and TRBJ1-1, with a weak D call TRBD1 (6 bases). The germline CDR1 and CDR2 sequences are MNHEY and SVGAGI. Trimming cost V 7 bases and J 1 base, with 10 bases left between them. This CDR3 has 13 amino acids. DNA of the CDR3: TGTGCCAGCAAACTGACAGGGAACACTGAAGCTTTCTTT. It is translated as CASKLTGNTEAFF.

The chain couples TRBV28 to TRBJ2-7; D not certain. Germline CDR1 MDHEN, CDR2 SYDVKM. Trimming removed 5 bases from V and 5 bases from J, with 13 bases in between. The CDR3 spans 13 residues. Here the CDR3 reads CASSPPSLHEQYF. The CDR3 DNA reads TGTGCCAGCAGTCCTCCCTCCCTCCACGAGCAGTACTTC.

V and J are TRBV6-5 and TRBJ1-1; 8 bases are a match to TRBD1. This CDR3 comprises 16 residues. The germline gives CDR1 MNHEY, CDR2 SVGAGI. With V trimmed by 0 bases and J by 4 bases, 7 bases remained unmatched. The CDR3 is CASSYSTRGLSTEAFF. The CDR3 region has the DNA TGTGCCAGCAGTTACTCGACCAGGGGGCTAAGCACTGAAGCTTTCTTT.

This clone was seen a single time. The chain carries TRBV5-1 and TRBJ1-3; no definite D call. Germline CDR1 SGHRS, CDR2 YFSETQ. CDR3 length: 15 amino acids. Trimming pared 4 bases from V and 4 bases from J, leaving 15 bases between. CDR3 coding DNA: TGCGCCAGCAGCACGGGATCCTTGAGGGGAAACACCATATATTTT. Its translation: CASSTGSLRGNTIYF. Supplemented by reference TRBV5-1 and TRBJ1-3, the full variable domain reads KAGVTQTPRYLIKTRGQQVTLSCSPISGHRSVSWYQQTPGQGLQFLFEYFSETQRNKGNFPGRFSGRQFSNSRSEMNVSTLELGDSALYLCASSTGSLRGNTIYFGEGSWLTVV.

The chain uses TRBV4-2 and TRBJ2-7; 7 bases are shared with TRBD1. Germline CDR1 is LGHNA and CDR2 is YNFKEQ. The V gene end was trimmed by 1 base and the J gene end by 1 base; junction bases not matched to a gene: 4. This CDR3 spans 15 amino acids. The CDR3 here is CASSQGLGQSYEQYF. DNA for the CDR3: TGTGCCAGCAGCCAAGGATTGGGACAGTCCTACGAGCAGTACTTC.

This clone was seen just once. This chain uses TRBV5-1 with TRBJ1-4; no clear D gene. Germline-derived CDR1 and CDR2 are SGHRS and YFSETQ. Trimming took 0 bases from V and 2 from J, leaving 8 bases between them. The CDR3 is 15 amino acids. The CDR3 reads CASSLAAGTNEKLFF. The CDR3 nucleotides are TGCGCCAGCAGCTTGGCTGCGGGTACTAATGAAAAACTGTTTTTT.

The gene calls are TRBV6-5 and TRBJ1-6; no definite D call. The CDR3 loop spans 14 amino acids. The V gene's germline CDR1 is MNHEY and CDR2 SVGAGI. Deletions cut 5 bases from V and 7 bases from J, with 12 bases between. The CDR3 is CASSISGLNSPLHF. CDR3 nucleotide sequence: TGTGCCAGCAGTATTTCGGGGTTAAATTCACCCCTCCACTTT.

This sequence joins TRBV6-5 and TRBJ2-7, with 7 bases matching TRBD1. Germline CDR1 reads MNHEY; CDR2 reads SVGAGI. The CDR3 sequence is 14 residues long. With 6 bases clipped from V and 1 base from J, the junction kept 6 bases outside the gene matches. This CDR3 reads CASRGQAGSYEQYF. The CDR3 DNA sequence: TGTGCCAGCAGAGGACAGGCGGGTTCCTACGAGCAGTACTTC.

V gene TRBV20-1 combines with J gene TRBJ2-5; no reliable D call. The CDR3 extends over 11 amino acids. Germline V gene data show CDR1 as DFQATT and CDR2 as SNEGSKA (reference sequence). V dropped 6 bases and J dropped 6 bases, with 11 bases sitting between them. The CDR3 loop reads CSAPAGQTQYF. The DNA for the CDR3 is TGCAGTGCCCCGGCTGGGCAGACCCAGTACTTC.

The V call is TRBV18, the J call TRBJ1-5; the match to TRBD1 covers 7 bases. This CDR3 is built from 12 residues. Germline V CDR1 and CDR2: KGHSH, LQKENI. V was pared by 3 bases and J by 13 bases, with 6 bases of the junction left unmatched. CDR3 residues: CASSPGQAQQHF. The CDR3 nucleotides are TGTGCCAGCTCACCCGGACAGGCCCAACAGCATTTT.

CDR3 region: CASSAPRGHGGELFF. The CDR3 DNA reads TGTGCCAGCAGTGCACCCAGGGGGCATGGCGGGGAGCTGTTTTTT. The V call is TRBV25-1, the J call TRBJ2-2, with 8 positions matching TRBD1. The germline V gene encodes CDR1 MGHDK and CDR2 SYGVNS. Trimming took 4 bases from V and 7 from J; bases not matched to a gene: 8. The CDR3 consists of 15 residues.